This TCR beta chain was retrieved from a study of response to subunit inactivated influenza vaccine. General observations from the study: Few new T cells, the authors suggested, are recruited by each seasonal influenza vaccination.

As for this clonotype: Its antigen is not known.

TCRdb called the RT-PCR reads again in MiXCR, with one record for every CDR3 protein. The sample comprises about 800,000 distinct CDR3 sequences, approximately 21% of which are singletons, and 9.5% to 13% rests with the top ten. Specimen: PBMCs from blood, collected about 5 days after vaccination. The TCR originated in a man in his fifties or sixties who received an inactivated influenza vaccine.

DNA of the CDR3: TGTGCCAGCAGCACCCGACAGGGTAACCGTAATTCACCCCTCCACTTT. The encoded protein is CASSTRQGNRNSPLHF. The chain joins TRBV11-2 to TRBJ1-6; TRBD1 matches 7 bases. The CDR3 is made up of 16 amino acids. Losses at the gene ends were 5 bases for V and 6 bases for J; bases not matched to a gene: 10. Germline CDR1 and CDR2: SGHAT and FQNNGV.